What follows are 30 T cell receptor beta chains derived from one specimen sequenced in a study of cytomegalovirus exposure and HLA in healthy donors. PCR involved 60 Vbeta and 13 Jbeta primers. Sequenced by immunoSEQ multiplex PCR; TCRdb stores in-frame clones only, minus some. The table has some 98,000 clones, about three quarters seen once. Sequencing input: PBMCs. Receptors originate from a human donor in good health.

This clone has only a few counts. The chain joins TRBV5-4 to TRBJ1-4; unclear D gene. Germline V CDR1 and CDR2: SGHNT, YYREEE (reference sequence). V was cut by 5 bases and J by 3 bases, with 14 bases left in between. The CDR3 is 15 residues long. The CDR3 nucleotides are TGTGCCAGCAGTAAGGAAGGGAGATCTAATGAAAAACTGTTTTTT. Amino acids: CASSKEGRSNEKLFF.

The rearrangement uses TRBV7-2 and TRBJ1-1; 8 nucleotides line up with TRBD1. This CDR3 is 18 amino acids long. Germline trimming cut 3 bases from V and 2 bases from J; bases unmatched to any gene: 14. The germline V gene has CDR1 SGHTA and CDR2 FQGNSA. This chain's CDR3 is CASSFPLRGRTINTEAFF. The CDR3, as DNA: TGTGCCAGCAGCTTTCCCCTCAGGGGGCGGACGATCAACACTGAAGCTTTCTTT.

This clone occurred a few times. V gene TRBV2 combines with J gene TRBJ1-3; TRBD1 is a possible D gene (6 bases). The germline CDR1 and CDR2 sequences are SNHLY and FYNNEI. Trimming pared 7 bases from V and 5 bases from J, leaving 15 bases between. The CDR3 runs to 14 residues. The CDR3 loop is CASNTQGPRNTIYF. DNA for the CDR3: TGTGCCAGCAACACCCAGGGGCCGCGAAACACCATATATTTT.

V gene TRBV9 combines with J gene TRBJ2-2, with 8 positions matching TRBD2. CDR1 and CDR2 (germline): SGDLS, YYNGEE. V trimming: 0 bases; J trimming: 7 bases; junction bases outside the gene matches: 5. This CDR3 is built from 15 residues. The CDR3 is CASSVVGRAVGELFF. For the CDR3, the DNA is TGTGCCAGCAGCGTAGTCGGGAGGGCCGTCGGGGAGCTGTTTTTT.

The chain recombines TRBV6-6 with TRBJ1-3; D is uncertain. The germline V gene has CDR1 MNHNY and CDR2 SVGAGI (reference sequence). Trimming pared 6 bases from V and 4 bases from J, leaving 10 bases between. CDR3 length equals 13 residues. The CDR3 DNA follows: TGTGCCAGCAGGGCCCGGGAGGGAAACACCATATATTTT. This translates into CASRAREGNTIYF.

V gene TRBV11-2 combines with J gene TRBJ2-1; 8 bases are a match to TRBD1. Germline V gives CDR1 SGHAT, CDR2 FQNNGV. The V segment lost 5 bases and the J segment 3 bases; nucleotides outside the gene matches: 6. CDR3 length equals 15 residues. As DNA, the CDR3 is TGTGCCAGCAGCCCCCGGACAGGGAACTACAATGAGCAGTTCTTC. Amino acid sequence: CASSPRTGNYNEQFF.

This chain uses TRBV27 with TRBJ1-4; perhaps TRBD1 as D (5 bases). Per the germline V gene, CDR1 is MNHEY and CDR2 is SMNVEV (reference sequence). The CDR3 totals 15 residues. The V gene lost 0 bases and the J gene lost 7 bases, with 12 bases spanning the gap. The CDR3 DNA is TGTGCCAGCAGTTTATCCCGGGGGGGTGGTGAAAAACTGTTTTTT. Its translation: CASSLSRGGGEKLFF.

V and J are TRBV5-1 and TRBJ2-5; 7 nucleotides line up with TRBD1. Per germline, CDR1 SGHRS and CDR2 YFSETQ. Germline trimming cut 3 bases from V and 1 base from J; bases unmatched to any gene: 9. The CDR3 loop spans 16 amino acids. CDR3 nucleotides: TGCGCCAGCAGCTCGCCCGGACAGGACTTCCAAGAGACCCAGTACTTC. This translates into CASSSPGQDFQETQYF.

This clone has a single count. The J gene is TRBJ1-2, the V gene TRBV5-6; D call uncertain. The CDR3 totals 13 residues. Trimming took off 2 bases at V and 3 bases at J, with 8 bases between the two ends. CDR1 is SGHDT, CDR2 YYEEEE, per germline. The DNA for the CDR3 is TGTGCCAGCAGCTTACCTGCGGACTATGGCTACACCTTC. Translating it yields CASSLPADYGYTF.

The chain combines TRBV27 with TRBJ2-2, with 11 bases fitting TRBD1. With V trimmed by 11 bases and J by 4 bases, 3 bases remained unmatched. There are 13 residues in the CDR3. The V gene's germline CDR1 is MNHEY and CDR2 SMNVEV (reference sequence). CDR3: CASGTGGTGELFF. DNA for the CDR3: TGTGCCTCCGGGACAGGGGGCACCGGGGAGCTGTTTTTT.

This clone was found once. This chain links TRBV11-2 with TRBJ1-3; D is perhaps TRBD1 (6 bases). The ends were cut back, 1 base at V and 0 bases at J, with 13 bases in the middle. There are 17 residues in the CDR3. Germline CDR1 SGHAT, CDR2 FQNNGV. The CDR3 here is CASSLGFRGSSGNTIYF. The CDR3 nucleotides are TGTGCCAGCAGCTTAGGGTTTAGGGGGAGCTCTGGAAACACCATATATTTT.

The chain's CDR3 is CASSLIGVSTDTQYF. DNA for the CDR3: TGCGCCAGCAGCTTGATAGGGGTGAGCACAGATACGCAGTATTTT. The rearrangement links TRBV5-1 to TRBJ2-3; D perhaps matches TRBD1 (5 bases). V lost 1 base, J lost 0 bases, and 9 bases lay in between. This CDR3 is built from 15 residues. CDR1 and CDR2 (germline): SGHRS, YFSETQ. The whole variable domain, remainder taken from reference TRBV5-1 and TRBJ2-3, is KAGVTQTPRYLIKTRGQQVTLSCSPISGHRSVSWYQQTPGQGLQFLFEYFSETQRNKGNFPGRFSGRQFSNSRSEMNVSTLELGDSALYLCASSLIGVSTDTQYFGPGTRLTVL.

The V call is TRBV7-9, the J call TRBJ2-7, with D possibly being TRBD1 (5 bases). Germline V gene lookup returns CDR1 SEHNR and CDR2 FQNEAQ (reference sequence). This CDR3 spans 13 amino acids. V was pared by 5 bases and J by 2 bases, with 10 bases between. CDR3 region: CASSPTATYEQYF. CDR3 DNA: TGTGCCAGCAGCCCGACAGCCACCTACGAGCAGTACTTC.

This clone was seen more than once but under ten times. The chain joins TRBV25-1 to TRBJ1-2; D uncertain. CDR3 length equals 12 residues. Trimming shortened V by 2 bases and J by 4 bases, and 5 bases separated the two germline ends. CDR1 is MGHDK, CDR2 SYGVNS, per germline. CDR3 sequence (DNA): TGTGCCAGCAGTGAAAATATCTATGGCTACACCTTC. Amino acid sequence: CASSENIYGYTF.

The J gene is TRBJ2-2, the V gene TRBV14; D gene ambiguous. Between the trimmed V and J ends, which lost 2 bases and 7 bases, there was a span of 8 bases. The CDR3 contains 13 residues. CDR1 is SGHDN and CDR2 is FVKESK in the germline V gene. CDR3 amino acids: CASSQSGLGELFF. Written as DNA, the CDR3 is TGTGCCAGCAGCCAATCAGGTCTCGGGGAGCTGTTTTTT.

The CDR3 is CSGTGTGEDYEQYF. The CDR3 region has the DNA TGCAGCGGAACCGGGACAGGGGAAGACTACGAGCAGTACTTC. The chain has TRBV29-1 and TRBJ2-7; TRBD1 aligns across 10 bases. This CDR3 contains 14 residues. Germline lookup yields CDR1 SQVTM and CDR2 ANQGSEA. The V gene end was trimmed by 7 bases and the J gene end by 3 bases; junction bases not matched to a gene: 9.

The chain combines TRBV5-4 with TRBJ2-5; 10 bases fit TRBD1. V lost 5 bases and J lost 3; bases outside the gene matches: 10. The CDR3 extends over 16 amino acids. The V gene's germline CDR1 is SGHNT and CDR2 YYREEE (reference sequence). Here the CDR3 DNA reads TGTGCCAGCAGTTCATTTGCCGGGACAGGGGAAGAGACCCAGTACTTC. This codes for CASSSFAGTGEETQYF.

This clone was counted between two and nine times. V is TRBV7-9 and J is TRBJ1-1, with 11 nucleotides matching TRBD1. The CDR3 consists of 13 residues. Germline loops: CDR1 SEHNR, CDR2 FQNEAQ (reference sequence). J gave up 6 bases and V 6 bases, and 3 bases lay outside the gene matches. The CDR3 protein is CASRKGQGAEAFF. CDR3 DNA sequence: TGTGCCAGCAGGAAGGGACAGGGGGCTGAAGCTTTCTTT.

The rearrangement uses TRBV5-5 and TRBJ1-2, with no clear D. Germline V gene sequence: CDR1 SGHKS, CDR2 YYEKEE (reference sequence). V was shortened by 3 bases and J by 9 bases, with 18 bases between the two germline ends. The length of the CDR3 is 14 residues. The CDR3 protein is CASSSFTLPNRYTF. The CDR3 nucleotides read TGTGCCAGCAGCTCATTTACCCTTCCTAATCGCTACACCTTC.

The CDR3 reads CASSDQGWGRETQYF. CDR3 in DNA: TGTGCCAGTAGTGATCAGGGGTGGGGGAGAGAGACCCAGTACTTC. The chain joins TRBV19 to TRBJ2-5, with D perhaps TRBD1 (6 bases). V dropped 5 bases and J dropped 4 bases, with 17 bases sitting between them. This CDR3 is 15 amino acids long. The V gene's germline CDR1 is LNHDA and CDR2 SQIVND (reference sequence).

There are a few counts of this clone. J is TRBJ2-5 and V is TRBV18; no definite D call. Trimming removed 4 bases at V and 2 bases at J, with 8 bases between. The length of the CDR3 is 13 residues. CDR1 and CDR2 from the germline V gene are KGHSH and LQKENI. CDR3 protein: CASSLAVQETQYF. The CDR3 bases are TGTGCCAGCTCACTGGCGGTACAAGAGACCCAGTACTTC.

The CDR3 loop is CASSYPGQGSRNTIYF. Written as DNA, the CDR3 is TGTGCCAGCAGCTACCCGGGACAGGGCTCTCGTAACACCATATATTTT. This chain links TRBV11-2 with TRBJ1-3; 9 nucleotides align to TRBD1. This CDR3 is built from 16 residues. In germline, CDR1 is SGHAT, CDR2 FQNNGV. V lost 4 bases to trimming and J lost 7 bases; unmatched junction nucleotides: 11.

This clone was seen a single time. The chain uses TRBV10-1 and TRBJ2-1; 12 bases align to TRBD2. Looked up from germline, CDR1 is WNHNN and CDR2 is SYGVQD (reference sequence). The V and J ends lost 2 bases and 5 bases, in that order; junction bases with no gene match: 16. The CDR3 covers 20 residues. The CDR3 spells CASSEGDRRRLAGDHNEQFF. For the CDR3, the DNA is TGCGCCAGCAGTGAGGGGGACAGGCGGAGACTAGCGGGAGATCACAATGAGCAGTTCTTC.

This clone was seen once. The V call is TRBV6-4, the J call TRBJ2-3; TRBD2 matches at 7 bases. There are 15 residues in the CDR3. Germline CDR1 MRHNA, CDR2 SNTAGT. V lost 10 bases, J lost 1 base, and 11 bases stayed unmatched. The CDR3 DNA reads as TGTGCCACCCTCCCGATAAGCGGGGGCACAGATACGCAGTATTTT. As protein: CATLPISGGTDTQYF.

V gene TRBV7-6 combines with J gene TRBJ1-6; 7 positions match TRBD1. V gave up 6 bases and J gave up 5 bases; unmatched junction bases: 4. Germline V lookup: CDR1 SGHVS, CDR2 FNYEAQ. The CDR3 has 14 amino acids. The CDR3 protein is CASSAGQNNSPLHF. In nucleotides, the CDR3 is TGTGCCAGCAGTGCGGGACAGAATAATTCACCCCTCCACTTT. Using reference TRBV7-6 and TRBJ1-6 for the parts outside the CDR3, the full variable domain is GAGVSQSPRYKVTKRGQDVALRCDPISGHVSLYWYRQALGQGPEFLTYFNYEAQQDKSGLPNDRFSAERPEGSISTLTIQRTEQRDSAMYRCASSAGQNNSPLHFGNGTRLTVT.

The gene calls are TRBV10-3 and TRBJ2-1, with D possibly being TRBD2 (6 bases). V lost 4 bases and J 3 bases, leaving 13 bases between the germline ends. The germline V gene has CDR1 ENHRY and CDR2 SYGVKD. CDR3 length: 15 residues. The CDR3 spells CAISGSGGIYNEQFF. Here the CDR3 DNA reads TGTGCCATCAGTGGTAGCGGAGGCATCTACAATGAGCAGTTCTTC.

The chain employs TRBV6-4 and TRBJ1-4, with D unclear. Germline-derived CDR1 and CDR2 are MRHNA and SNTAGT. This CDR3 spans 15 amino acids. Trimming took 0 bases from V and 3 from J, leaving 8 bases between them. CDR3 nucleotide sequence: TGTGCCAGCAGTGACTCTGCCGCGGCTAATGAAAAACTGTTTTTT. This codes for CASSDSAAANEKLFF.

As DNA, the CDR3 is TGTGCCAGCAGTGCCTTGACTAGCGTGGGGCCCGGGGCTCAGTACTTC. This encodes CASSALTSVGPGAQYF. The chain combines TRBV6-1 with TRBJ2-4; TRBD2 matches 8 bases. The CDR3 sequence is 16 residues long. Germline lookup yields CDR1 MNHNS and CDR2 SASEGT. V trimming: 4 bases; J trimming: 12 bases; junction bases outside the gene matches: 17.

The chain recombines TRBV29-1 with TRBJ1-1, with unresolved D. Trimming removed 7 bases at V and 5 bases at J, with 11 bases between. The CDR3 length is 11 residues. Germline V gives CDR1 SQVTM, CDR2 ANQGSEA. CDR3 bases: TGCAGCGCCCCAGAGGGAACTGAAGCTTTCTTT. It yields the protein CSAPEGTEAFF.

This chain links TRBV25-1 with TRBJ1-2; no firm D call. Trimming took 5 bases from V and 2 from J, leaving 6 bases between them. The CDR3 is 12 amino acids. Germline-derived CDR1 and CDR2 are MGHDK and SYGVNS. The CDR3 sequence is CASSFGNYGYTF. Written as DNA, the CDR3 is TGTGCCAGCAGTTTCGGGAACTATGGCTACACCTTC.